This TCR beta chain stems from a study of post-analysis software for immune sequencing data. Overall study findings and caveats: Co-batched samples clustered tightly together by F measure. Significantly lower normalized Chao1 diversity was seen in multiple sclerosis patients than in controls.

With respect to this clonotype: The antigen is unknown.

Unique molecular identifiers were built into the TCR beta cDNA libraries. TCRdb processed the PCR reads anew with MiXCR; each CDR3 protein has one entry. The table shows roughly 150,000 distinct CDR3 sequences, with roughly 35% occurring only once. Germline V gene sequence: CDR1 MNHEY, CDR2 SVGAGI. V was pared by 6 bases and J by 5 bases, with 10 bases of the junction left unmatched. The CDR3 spans 15 residues. The sequencing used blood, collected after autologous hematopoietic stem cell transplantation. This receptor was identified in a girl aged 10-17 years with multiple sclerosis. The V and J genes are TRBV6-5 and TRBJ2-1; 7 nucleotides line up with TRBD1. The CDR3, as DNA: TGTGCCAGCAGGTCCGGGACAGCACCCGACAATGAGCAGTTCTTC. Amino acid sequence: CASRSGTAPDNEQFF.